A single sample is the source of the 5 T cell receptor beta chains below, sequenced in a study of blood T cell repertoires in COVID-19. Sequencing used immunoSEQ multiplex PCR; TCRdb keeps in-frame clones, though not all of them. In the table there are around 60,000 clones, 75% to 90% of which are singletons. Sequencing used peripheral blood. The source is a woman of 80 years or more with acute or convalescent COVID-19.

CDR3 protein: CASMGGRSNQPQHF. Here the CDR3 DNA reads TGTGCCAGTATGGGGGGGAGGAGCAATCAGCCCCAGCATTTT. V gene TRBV19 combines with J gene TRBJ1-5, with D possibly being TRBD1 (5 bases). Per the germline V gene, CDR1 is LNHDA and CDR2 is SQIVND (reference sequence). The CDR3 has 14 residues. The ends were cut back, 7 bases at V and 1 base at J, with 11 bases in the middle.

The V call is TRBV5-1, the J call TRBJ2-6; 9 bases match TRBD1. CDR1 is SGHRS, CDR2 YFSETQ, per germline. Unmatched junction bases numbered 6, after V lost 3 bases and J lost 11 bases. The CDR3 length is 14 residues. This CDR3 reads CASSSGTGFDVLTF. Here the CDR3 DNA reads TGCGCCAGCAGCTCCGGGACAGGGTTTGACGTCCTGACTTTC.

The chain joins TRBV29-1 to TRBJ1-1, with 7 bases aligning to TRBD1. Per the germline V gene, CDR1 is SQVTM and CDR2 is ANQGSEA. The CDR3 loop spans 11 amino acids. V dropped 7 bases and J dropped 7; count of bases not matched to a gene: 6. Here the CDR3 reads CSGQTGHEAFF. The DNA for the CDR3 is TGCAGCGGTCAGACAGGGCATGAAGCTTTCTTT. Full variable domain (remainder filled in from reference TRBV29-1 and TRBJ1-1): SAVISQKPSRDICQRGTSLTIQCQVDSQVTMMFWYRQQPGQSLTLIATANQGSEATYESGFVIDKFPISRPNLTFSTLTVSNMSPEDSSIYLCSGQTGHEAFFGQGTRLTVV.

This clone was counted only a few times. The gene calls are TRBV5-1 and TRBJ2-3, with 9 bases identical to TRBD1. V dropped 3 bases and J dropped 2; count of bases not matched to a gene: 4. This CDR3 has 15 amino acids. The germline CDR1 and CDR2 sequences are SGHRS and YFSETQ. DNA of the CDR3: TGCGCCAGCAGCTCTAGGACAGGGGACACAGATACGCAGTATTTT. Its protein product is CASSSRTGDTDTQYF.

The J gene is TRBJ1-2, the V gene TRBV4-2, with 11 bases identical to TRBD1. This CDR3 has 16 amino acids. Germline trimming cut 3 bases from V and 3 bases from J; bases unmatched to any gene: 6. The germline gives CDR1 LGHNA, CDR2 YNFKEQ. The CDR3: CASSQGTGGFDYGYTF. The CDR3 DNA reads as TGTGCCAGCAGCCAGGGGACAGGGGGGTTCGACTATGGCTACACCTTC.